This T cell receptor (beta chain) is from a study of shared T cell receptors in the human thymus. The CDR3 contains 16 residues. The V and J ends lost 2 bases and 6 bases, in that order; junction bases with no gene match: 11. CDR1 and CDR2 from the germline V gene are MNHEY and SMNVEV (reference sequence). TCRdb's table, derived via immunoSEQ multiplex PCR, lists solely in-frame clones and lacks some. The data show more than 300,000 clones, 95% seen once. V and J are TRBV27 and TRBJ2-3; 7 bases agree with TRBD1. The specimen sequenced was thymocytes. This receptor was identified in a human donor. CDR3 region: CASSLRGKTGRDTQYF. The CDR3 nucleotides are TGTGCCAGCAGTTTAAGGGGGAAGACAGGGCGGGATACGCAGTATTTT.